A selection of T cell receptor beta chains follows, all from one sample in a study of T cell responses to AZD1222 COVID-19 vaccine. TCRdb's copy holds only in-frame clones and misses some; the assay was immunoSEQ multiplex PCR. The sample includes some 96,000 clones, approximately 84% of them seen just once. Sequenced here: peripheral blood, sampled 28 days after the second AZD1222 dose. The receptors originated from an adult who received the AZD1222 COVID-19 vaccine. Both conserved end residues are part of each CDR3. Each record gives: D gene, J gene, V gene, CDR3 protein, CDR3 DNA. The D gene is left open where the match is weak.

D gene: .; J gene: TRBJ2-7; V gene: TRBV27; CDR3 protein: CASSLRSSQGISYEQYF; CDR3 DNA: TGTGCCAGCAGTTTAAGGTCTTCCCAGGGGATCTCCTACGAGCAGTACTTC
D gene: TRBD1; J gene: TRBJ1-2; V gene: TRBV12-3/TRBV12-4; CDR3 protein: CASSLRDSYGYTF; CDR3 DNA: TGTGCCAGCAGTTTGCGGGACAGCTATGGCTACACCTTC
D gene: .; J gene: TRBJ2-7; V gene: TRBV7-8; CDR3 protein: CASSQTVTYEQYF; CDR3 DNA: TGTGCCAGCAGCCAGACAGTAACCTACGAGCAGTACTTC
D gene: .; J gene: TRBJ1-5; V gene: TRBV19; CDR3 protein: CASTAGGNQPQHF; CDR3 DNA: TGTGCCAGTACAGCGGGGGGCAACCAGCCCCAGCATTTT
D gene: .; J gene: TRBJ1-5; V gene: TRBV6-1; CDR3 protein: CASSDADNQPQHF; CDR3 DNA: TGTGCCAGCAGTGACGCGGACAATCAGCCCCAGCATTTT
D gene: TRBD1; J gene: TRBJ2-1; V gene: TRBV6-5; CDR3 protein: CASRYTGGAYNEQFF; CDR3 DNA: TGTGCCAGCAGGTATACAGGGGGAGCCTACAATGAGCAGTTCTTC
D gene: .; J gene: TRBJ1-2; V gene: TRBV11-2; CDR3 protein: CASRAGRGTGSYGYTF; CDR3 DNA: TGTGCCAGCCGAGCTGGACGCGGAACTGGAAGTTATGGCTACACCTTC
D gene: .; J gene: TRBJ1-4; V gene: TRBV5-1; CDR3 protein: CASSANAGALEKLFF; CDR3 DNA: TGCGCCAGCAGCGCGAATGCGGGGGCTTTAGAAAAACTGTTTTTT
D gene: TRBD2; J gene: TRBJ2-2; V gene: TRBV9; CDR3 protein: CASSKETSGVVGELFF; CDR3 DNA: TGTGCCAGCAGCAAGGAAACTAGCGGGGTGGTGGGGGAGCTGTTTTTT
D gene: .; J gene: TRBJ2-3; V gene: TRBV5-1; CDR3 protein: CASGTLGTDTQYF; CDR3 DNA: TGCGCCAGCGGGACGCTGGGCACAGATACGCAGTATTTT
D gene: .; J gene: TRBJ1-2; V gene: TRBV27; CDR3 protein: CASSLSAANYGYTF; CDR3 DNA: TGTGCCAGCAGTTTATCGGCGGCTAACTATGGCTACACCTTC